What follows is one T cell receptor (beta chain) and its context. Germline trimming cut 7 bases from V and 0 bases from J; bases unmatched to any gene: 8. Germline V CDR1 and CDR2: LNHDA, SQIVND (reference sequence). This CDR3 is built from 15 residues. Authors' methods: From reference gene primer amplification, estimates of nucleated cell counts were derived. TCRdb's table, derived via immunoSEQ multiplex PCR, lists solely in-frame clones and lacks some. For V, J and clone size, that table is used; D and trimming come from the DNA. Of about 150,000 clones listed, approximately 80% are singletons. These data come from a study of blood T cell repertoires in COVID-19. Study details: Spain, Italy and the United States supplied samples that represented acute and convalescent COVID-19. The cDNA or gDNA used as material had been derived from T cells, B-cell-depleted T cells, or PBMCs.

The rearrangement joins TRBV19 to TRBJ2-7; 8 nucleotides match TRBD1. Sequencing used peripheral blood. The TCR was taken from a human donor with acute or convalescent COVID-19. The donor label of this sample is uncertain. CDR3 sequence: CASTLGTGVSYEQYF. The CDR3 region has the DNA TGTGCCAGTACCCTAGGGACAGGAGTCTCCTACGAGCAGTACTTC.